This T cell receptor (beta chain) was recorded in a study of T cell responses to AZD1222 COVID-19 vaccine. The ends were cut back, 1 base at V and 0 bases at J, with 16 bases in the middle. CDR1 is SGHDT and CDR2 is YYEEEE in the germline V gene. This CDR3 region has 17 residues. Sequencing used immunoSEQ multiplex PCR; TCRdb keeps in-frame clones, though not all of them. The sample includes about 110,000 clones, over 90% of them seen just once. The sequence was collected from an adult who received the AZD1222 COVID-19 vaccine. The chain couples TRBV5-6 to TRBJ1-2; no definite D call. This specimen consisted of peripheral blood, obtained 28 days after the second AZD1222 dose. The CDR3 DNA follows: TGTGCCAGCAGCTTGAGGGATGTCACAGATGCTAACTATGGCTACACCTTC. Translation: CASSLRDVTDANYGYTF.